The 29 T cell receptor beta chains listed next were all sequenced from one sample in a study of Ad26.COV2.S vaccination and SARS-CoV-2 variants. The protocol was immunoSEQ multiplex PCR, while the TCRdb copy is restricted to in-frame clones and leaves out a portion. Counted here are approximately 280,000 clones, 80% to 90% occurring once; the ten biggest clones make up about 3.1%. Noted treatment: roughly 18 received Ad26.COV2.S at low or high dose, single or two shots; about 5 received placebo; per-sample allocation not given. Each sample was drawn 63 days after the first injection (of vaccine or placebo). The specimen comprised peripheral blood, sampled in a trial of Ad26.COV2.S vaccine versus placebo. Receptors were obtained from a person between 18 and 65 years old who received the Ad26.COV2.S COVID-19 vaccine or a placebo.

V and J are TRBV6-6 and TRBJ1-4; D call uncertain. Trimming cost V 3 bases and J 0 bases, with 8 bases left between them. Per germline, CDR1 MNHNY and CDR2 SVGAGI (reference sequence). The CDR3 runs to 15 residues. The CDR3 reads CASSYQGPTNEKLFF. CDR3 in DNA: TGTGCCAGCAGTTATCAAGGCCCAACTAATGAAAAACTGTTTTTT.

V and J are TRBV7-2 and TRBJ2-7, with TRBD1 matching over 7 bases. J was trimmed by 4 bases and V by 8 bases; bases with no gene match: 11. This CDR3 spans 14 amino acids. Germline V CDR1 and CDR2: SGHTA, FQGNSA. The CDR3 region has the DNA TGTGCCAGCGGATACAGGGGTCTACTTTACGAGCAGTACTTC. Its protein product is CASGYRGLLYEQYF.

This clone showed up just a few times. The J gene is TRBJ2-1, the V gene TRBV6-5, with TRBD1 matching over 8 bases. The CDR3 is 16 amino acids. Germline trimming cut 0 bases from V and 1 base from J; bases unmatched to any gene: 2. Germline V gene lookup returns CDR1 MNHEY and CDR2 SVGAGI. CDR3 nucleotide sequence: TGTGCCAGCAGTTACTCACAGGGGGTTTCCTACAATGAGCAGTTCTTC. This encodes CASSYSQGVSYNEQFF.

The V call is TRBV18, the J call TRBJ2-7; D is undetermined. The germline V gene has CDR1 KGHSH and CDR2 LQKENI. The V and J ends lost 2 bases and 2 bases respectively, with 10 bases between them. CDR3 size: 14 residues. DNA of the CDR3: TGTGCCAGCTCACCAGGACGGAACGCCTACGAGCAGTACTTC. Its translation is CASSPGRNAYEQYF.

The gene calls are TRBV28 and TRBJ1-4; no clear D. This CDR3 is built from 13 residues. With 3 bases removed from V and 3 bases from J, the gap between germline ends came to 5 bases. Per the germline V gene, CDR1 is MDHEN and CDR2 is SYDVKM. CDR3 protein: CASSFIPNEKLFF. The CDR3 DNA reads as TGTGCCAGCAGTTTTATCCCTAATGAAAAACTGTTTTTT.

This clone was picked up a small number of times. The chain is built from TRBV7-2 and TRBJ1-5; D possibly corresponds to TRBD1 (6 bases). The ends were cut back, 1 base at V and 1 base at J, with 14 bases in the middle. Germline CDR1 reads SGHTA; CDR2 reads FQGNSA. The CDR3 totals 17 residues. In DNA form, the CDR3 reads TGTGCCAGCAGCTTAGGCGGGGGCAGGGCGAGCAATCAGCCCCAGCATTTT. Its protein product is CASSLGGGRASNQPQHF.

The chain combines TRBV7-2 with TRBJ1-1; D remains ambiguous. Germline CDR1 SGHTA, CDR2 FQGNSA. The V end lost 5 bases, the J end lost 0 bases, and 7 bases lay between the germline ends. The length of the CDR3 is 13 residues. The CDR3 region is CASSPSLNTEAFF. The CDR3 nucleotides are TGTGCCAGCAGCCCCAGCTTGAACACTGAAGCTTTCTTT.

CDR3 bases: TGTGCCAGCAGAATAACAGAGTCTAGCACAGATACGCAGTATTTT. It translates to CASRITESSTDTQYF. The chain has TRBV27 and TRBJ2-3, with unresolved D. The V end was cut by 6 bases, the J end by 0 bases, with 13 bases between. This CDR3 is 15 amino acids long. Germline V gene data show CDR1 as MNHEY and CDR2 as SMNVEV (reference sequence).

The chain links TRBV7-9 to TRBJ2-3, with D maybe TRBD2 (5 bases). In germline, CDR1 is SEHNR, CDR2 FQNEAQ (reference sequence). This CDR3 region has 15 residues. Trimming cost V 4 bases and J 1 base, with 12 bases left between them. Here the CDR3 reads CASSSRRTRTDTQYF. The CDR3 nucleotides are TGTGCCAGCAGCTCAAGGAGGACTCGCACAGATACGCAGTATTTT.

The V call is TRBV5-1, the J call TRBJ2-3; 8 bases are shared with TRBD1. Germline CDR1 and CDR2: SGHRS and YFSETQ. This CDR3 has 17 residues. V lost 0 bases, J lost 1 base, and 7 bases stayed unmatched. For the CDR3, the DNA is TGCGCCAGCAGCTTGGGGTCCGGGACAGGTCGCACAGATACGCAGTATTTT. It specifies CASSLGSGTGRTDTQYF.

This chain connects TRBV9 to TRBJ1-6; D unresolved. The germline V and J ends were trimmed by 0 bases and 2 bases, with 9 bases remaining between them. The V gene's germline CDR1 is SGDLS and CDR2 YYNGEE. This CDR3 is 16 amino acids long. CDR3 residues: CASSVGQLTYNSPLHF. DNA of the CDR3: TGTGCCAGCAGCGTAGGGCAGCTGACCTATAATTCACCCCTCCACTTT.

Comment on this clone: At one end, the junction sequence differs from germline, possibly due to a read error. The chain couples TRBV7-8 to TRBJ1-1; 9 bases agree with TRBD1. The CDR3 totals 21 residues. From germline, CDR1 is SGHVS and CDR2 FQNEAQ. In DNA, the CDR3 is TGTGCCAGCAGCTTAGTAAGGGGACAGGGAGACTTCCGCGGGTTTAACAATGAAGCTTTCTTT. This encodes CASSLVRGQGDFRGFNNEAFF.

The chain combines TRBV6-5 with TRBJ2-1; 12 nucleotides agree with TRBD2. Looked up from germline, CDR1 is MNHEY and CDR2 is SVGAGI. The CDR3 loop spans 15 amino acids. V gave up 9 bases and J gave up 6 bases; unmatched junction bases: 9. CDR3 sequence: CASQSPGLAGNEQFF. CDR3 sequence (DNA): TGTGCCAGTCAATCTCCGGGACTAGCGGGCAATGAGCAGTTCTTC.

The sample holds one count of this clone. The chain couples TRBV10-1 to TRBJ2-1; 10 bases line up with TRBD2. V dropped 10 bases and J dropped 8; count of bases not matched to a gene: 11. Germline lookup yields CDR1 WNHNN and CDR2 SYGVQD (reference sequence). This CDR3 has 14 residues. CDR3: CATRGSSGRHEQFF. For the CDR3, the DNA is TGCGCCACCCGGGGGTCTAGCGGGAGACATGAGCAGTTCTTC.

This clone was recorded only once. J is TRBJ2-5 and V is TRBV5-1; TRBD1 might be the D (6 bases). V shed 4 bases and J shed 3 bases, with 16 bases lying between them. The CDR3 runs to 15 residues. CDR1 and CDR2 from the germline V gene are SGHRS and YFSETQ. DNA of the CDR3: TGCGCCAGCAGCGCTGAAGGGGGTAGGAAAGAGACCCAGTACTTC. This codes for CASSAEGGRKETQYF.

This sequence joins TRBV4-3 and TRBJ1-2; D unresolved. Trimming left V 0 bases short and J 0 bases short, with 14 bases between. CDR1 LGHNA and CDR2 YSLEER come from the germline V gene. The CDR3 length is 17 residues. The chain's CDR3 is CASSQEVRATPNYGYTF. The DNA for the CDR3 is TGCGCCAGCAGCCAAGAGGTCCGGGCTACGCCTAACTATGGCTACACCTTC.

CDR3 in DNA: TGTGCCAGCAGCTTGTCCAGTGCCAGGGGGCGCGGGCCCCAGCATTTT. This sequence encodes CASSLSSARGRGPQHF. V and J are TRBV5-5 and TRBJ1-5, with 8 bases matching TRBD1. The CDR3 length is 16 residues. Losses at the gene ends were 1 base for V and 9 bases for J; bases not matched to a gene: 12. The germline CDR1 and CDR2 sequences are SGHKS and YYEKEE (reference sequence).

This chain uses TRBV6-6 with TRBJ1-1; D not resolved. Trimming took 8 bases from V and 3 from J, leaving 19 bases between them. Germline V lookup: CDR1 MNHNY, CDR2 SVGAGI (reference sequence). The CDR3 spans 15 residues. The CDR3 region has the DNA TGTGCCAGCGCCGCATTTACCCATCCGTACACTGAAGCTTTCTTT. It yields the protein CASAAFTHPYTEAFF.

The chain combines TRBV2 with TRBJ2-1; the match to TRBD1 covers 8 bases. This CDR3 region has 13 residues. The ends lost 2 bases at V and 15 bases at J; junction bases unmatched: 9. CDR1 is SNHLY and CDR2 is FYNNEI in the germline V gene. CDR3 residues: CASSESGGGSLFF. As DNA, the CDR3 is TGTGCCAGCAGTGAATCAGGGGGCGGGTCTCTGTTCTTC.

The chain combines TRBV19 with TRBJ1-3, with D hard to call. The CDR3 length is 15 residues. Germline V gene data show CDR1 as LNHDA and CDR2 as SQIVND (reference sequence). The V and J ends lost 3 bases and 0 bases respectively, with 9 bases between them. This CDR3 is CASSMEGSSGNTIYF. The CDR3 coding sequence is TGTGCCAGTAGTATGGAGGGTAGCTCTGGAAACACCATATATTTT.

This rearrangement joins TRBV30 to TRBJ2-2, with 7 bases fitting TRBD2. The CDR3 sequence is 13 residues long. Germline V gives CDR1 GTSNPN, CDR2 SVGIG (reference sequence). Trimming took 5 bases from V and 6 from J; bases not matched to a gene: 6. The CDR3 loop reads CAWGRGGPGELFF. For the CDR3, the DNA is TGTGCCTGGGGCCGGGGAGGGCCCGGGGAGCTGTTTTTT.

The chain employs TRBV12-3 or TRBV12-4 and TRBJ1-1; TRBD1 aligns across 9 bases. This CDR3 has 13 amino acids. Losses at the gene ends were 6 bases for V and 5 bases for J; bases not matched to a gene: 4. CDR3 in amino acids: CASRTGGRTEAFF. CDR3 DNA: TGTGCCAGCAGAACAGGGGGCAGGACTGAAGCTTTCTTT.

This rearrangement joins TRBV7-9 to TRBJ2-2; 7 bases are a match to TRBD2. The CDR3 spans 16 residues. With 2 bases clipped from V and 6 bases from J, the junction kept 9 bases outside the gene matches. Germline V lookup: CDR1 SEHNR, CDR2 FQNEAQ (reference sequence). This CDR3 is CASSLRVGTTSGELFF. The CDR3 DNA reads as TGTGCCAGCAGCTTAAGGGTTGGGACTACATCCGGGGAGCTGTTTTTT.

This clone has a handful of counts. V is TRBV10-3 and J is TRBJ1-2; D is possibly TRBD1 (6 bases). This CDR3 is built from 12 residues. Between the trimmed V and J ends, which lost 7 bases and 6 bases, there was a span of 12 bases. The germline V gene encodes CDR1 ENHRY and CDR2 SYGVKD. The CDR3 region has the DNA TGTGCCATCAAGGGGGAGGGAAATGGCTACACCTTC. Residues: CAIKGEGNGYTF.

The rearrangement joins TRBV20-1 to TRBJ1-3, with D uncertain. This CDR3 is built from 11 residues. Germline V gene sequence: CDR1 DFQATT, CDR2 SNEGSKA (reference sequence). CDR3 bases: TGCGCGGGAACATCAGGTTCTTCCATATATTTT. Translation gives CAGTSGSSIYF.

CDR3 region: CSVLHSPLHF. CDR3 coding DNA: TGCAGTGTTCTACATTCACCCCTCCACTTT. The V gene is TRBV20-1, the J gene TRBJ1-6; D ambiguous. From germline, CDR1 is DFQATT and CDR2 SNEGSKA (reference sequence). The CDR3 totals 10 residues. The V end was cut by 7 bases, the J end by 8 bases, with 6 bases between.

This chain links TRBV19 with TRBJ2-7; no definite D call. Per germline, CDR1 LNHDA and CDR2 SQIVND (reference sequence). V lost 5 bases and J 2 bases, leaving 13 bases between the germline ends. CDR3 size: 14 residues. CDR3 nucleotide sequence: TGTGCCAGTAGTCTTAGGACGGACCCCTACGAGCAGTACTTC. Translation gives CASSLRTDPYEQYF.

This chain connects TRBV9 to TRBJ1-2, with unresolved D. CDR3 size: 16 residues. V was pared by 0 bases and J by 1 base, with 13 bases between. Germline loops: CDR1 SGDLS, CDR2 YYNGEE. CDR3 DNA: TGTGCCAGCAGCGTAGCCTCCACGGGGATTAACTATGGCTACACCTTC. This gives the protein CASSVASTGINYGYTF.

This sequence joins TRBV5-1 and TRBJ2-7; 9 bases line up with TRBD1. CDR3 length: 15 amino acids. Germline-derived CDR1 and CDR2 are SGHRS and YFSETQ. J was trimmed by 6 bases and V by 5 bases; bases with no gene match: 12. CDR3 sequence (DNA): TGCGCCAGCAGGAGTACCGGGACAGGGCATGGCGAGCAGTACTTC. Amino acid sequence: CASRSTGTGHGEQYF.